This T cell receptor (beta chain) was recovered during a study of response to subunit inactivated influenza vaccine. TCRdb analysed the RT-PCR reads with MiXCR anew, one entry per CDR3 protein. The sample has under 200,000 distinct CDR3 sequences; around a tenth are singletons. The study's findings and limits: Authors proposed each seasonal influenza vaccination draws in few new T cells.

A note on this clonotype: The antigen remains undetermined.

V lost 5 bases, J lost 5 bases, and 15 bases lay in between. This CDR3 spans 14 amino acids. The germline V gene has CDR1 MNHEY and CDR2 SVGEGT. Specimen: CD8+ T cells sorted from PBMCs, collected about 24 months after vaccination. This chain uses TRBV6-2 or TRBV6-3 with TRBJ1-1; the D gene is possibly TRBD1 (6 bases). The clonotype was recovered from a man aged 50 to 69 who received an inactivated influenza vaccine. The CDR3: CASSLQGGRTEAFF. The CDR3 coding sequence is TGTGCCAGCAGTCTACAGGGCGGTCGGACTGAAGCTTTCTTT.